This is a list of T cell receptor beta chains from one sample in a study of T cells in Graves' hyperthyroidism and ophthalmopathy. TCRdb called the multiplex PCR reads again in MiXCR, with one record for every CDR3 protein. The sample has a few hundred thousand distinct CDR3 sequences; more than 15% are singletons. Sequenced sample: blood. The source of these receptors is a woman in her 30s with Graves' hyperthyroidism. Each CDR3 is given with its conserved first and last residue. D genes are given only for firm matches. The size of a clone is reported for some rows only, either as once, few or many, or as a class for expanded clones.

TRBV20-1	TRBJ2-1	many	TRBD2	CSARYGRADRINEQFF	TGCAGTGCTAGATACGGGAGGGCCGATCGTATCAATGAGCAGTTCTTC
TRBV28	TRBJ2-7	many	TRBD2	CASSVQKRGGQYF	TGTGCCAGCAGTGTCCAAAAGCGGGGAGGGCAGTACTTC
TRBV27	TRBJ1-1	many	-	CASSLTRQNTEAFF	TGTGCCAGCAGTTTAACCCGGCAGAACACTGAAGCTTTCTTT
TRBV4-2	TRBJ2-2	few	-	CASSQALPGAGELFF	TGTGCCAGCAGCCAAGCCCTTCCGGGAGCCGGGGAGCTGTTTTTT
TRBV7-9	TRBJ1-1	few	-	CASSLLGGSGTEAFF	TGTGCCAGCAGCTTATTGGGGGGGTCGGGGACTGAAGCTTTCTTT
TRBV7-2	TRBJ2-3	many	TRBD2	CASTRTSENTDTQYF	TGTGCCAGCACCCGGACTAGCGAAAACACAGATACGCAGTATTTT
TRBV12-3/TRBV12-4	TRBJ2-3	-	TRBD1	CASTLTGFEADTQYF	TGTGCCAGCACCTTGACAGGGTTCGAAGCAGATACGCAGTATTTT
TRBV11-2	TRBJ2-3	medium-sized	TRBD2	CASSELDQGHRRGDTQYF	TGTGCCAGCAGTGAACTCGATCAAGGACACAGGCGGGGGGATACGCAGTATTTT
TRBV30	TRBJ2-2	many	-	CAWGTGELFF	TGTGCCTGGGGCACCGGGGAGCTGTTTTTT
TRBV11-3	TRBJ2-1	many	TRBD2	CASSLGLARYNEQFF	TGTGCCAGCAGCTTAGGACTAGCCCGGTACAATGAGCAGTTCTTC
TRBV19	TRBJ2-1	-	TRBD1	CASRDRVNEQFF	TGTGCCAGCCGGGACAGGGTAAATGAGCAGTTCTTC
TRBV5-1	TRBJ2-2	many	-	CASSPYGSGTGELFF	TGCGCCAGCAGCCCTTACGGGAGTGGGACCGGGGAGCTGTTTTTT
TRBV7-9	TRBJ2-2	-	TRBD2	CASSSLAGGNTGELFF	TGTGCCAGCAGCTCCCTAGCGGGAGGGAACACCGGGGAGCTGTTTTTT
TRBV19	TRBJ2-3	few	-	CASTSTAPRIPSTDTQYF	TGTGCCAGTACCTCGACAGCCCCCCGGATCCCTAGCACAGATACGCAGTATTTT
TRBV28	TRBJ2-3	-	TRBD2	CASNPSGTGDTQYF	TGTGCCAGCAACCCTAGCGGGACCGGGGATACGCAGTATTTT
TRBV15	TRBJ2-7	few	-	CATSRDQGYGSVEQYF	TGTGCCACCAGCAGAGATCAGGGCTATGGTTCAGTGGAGCAGTACTTC
TRBV30	TRBJ1-6	once	-	CAWTDYTGISPLHF	TGTGCCTGGACCGATTATACAGGGATTTCACCCCTCCACTTT
TRBV6-1	TRBJ1-3	-	-	CASGDPTTGNTIYF	TGTGCCAGCGGTGATCCAACAACCGGAAACACCATATATTTT
TRBV30	TRBJ1-2	many	-	CAWSGVRTDNYGYTF	TGTGCCTGGAGTGGGGTTAGGACGGATAACTATGGCTACACCTTC
TRBV7-3	TRBJ2-1	-	-	CASSPGDRLGQFF	TGTGCCAGCAGCCCCGGAGATAGGCTAGGGCAGTTCTTC
TRBV20-1	TRBJ1-2	many	-	CSARQYGYTF	TGCAGTGCTCGACAGTATGGCTACACCTTC
TRBV29-1	TRBJ2-1	-	TRBD1	CSVEGPWDRQRHIGEQFF	TGCAGCGTTGAAGGGCCTTGGGACAGACAAAGGCATATAGGCGAGCAGTTCTTC
TRBV5-1	TRBJ2-7	-	TRBD1	CASSSPGTVDEQYF	TGCGCCAGCAGCTCCCCCGGGACAGTTGACGAGCAGTACTTC
TRBV28	TRBJ2-3	-	-	CASRSPFIGGNTDTQYF	TGTGCCAGCAGGTCCCCTTTTATAGGAGGGAACACAGATACGCAGTATTTT
TRBV7-9	TRBJ2-5	-	-	CASSLARTVQETQYF	TGTGCCAGCAGCTTAGCGCGTACAGTCCAAGAGACCCAGTACTTC